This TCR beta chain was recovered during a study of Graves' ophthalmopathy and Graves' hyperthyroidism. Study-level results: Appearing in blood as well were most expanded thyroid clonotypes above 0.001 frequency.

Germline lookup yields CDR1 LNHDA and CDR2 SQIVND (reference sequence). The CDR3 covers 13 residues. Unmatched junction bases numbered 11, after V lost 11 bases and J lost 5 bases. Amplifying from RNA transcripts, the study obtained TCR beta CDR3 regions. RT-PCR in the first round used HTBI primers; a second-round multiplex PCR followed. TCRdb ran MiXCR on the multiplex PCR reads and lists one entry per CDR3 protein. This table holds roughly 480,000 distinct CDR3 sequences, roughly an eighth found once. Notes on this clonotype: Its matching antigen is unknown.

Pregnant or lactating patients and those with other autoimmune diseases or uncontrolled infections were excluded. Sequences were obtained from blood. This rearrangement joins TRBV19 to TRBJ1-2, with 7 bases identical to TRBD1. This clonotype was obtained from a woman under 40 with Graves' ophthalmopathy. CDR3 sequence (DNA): TGTGCCCGCCGCGGGGGACAGTCGTATGGCTACACCTTC. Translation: CARRGGQSYGYTF.